The T cell receptor beta chain under discussion was sequenced for a study of T cell responses to AZD1222 COVID-19 vaccine. Study-wide findings and caveats: Only a handful of AZD1222 recipients tested seropositive at baseline. The study found vaccine-associated CD4 TCRs spanning spike, dominant at 160-218 and 743-854. Spike-specific TCR breadth and depth rose after two AZD1222 doses. A reported finding is that nearly half of spike-specific TCRs target unmutated variant regions.

Measured with immunoSEQ multiplex PCR; TCRdb has only the in-frame clones, and not every one. The table lists tens of thousands of clones, 89% of them singletons. Points on this clone: Its antigen is undetermined.

The CDR3 is 13 amino acids. J gave up 10 bases and V 2 bases, and 5 bases lay outside the gene matches. Germline lookup yields CDR1 ENHRY and CDR2 SYGVKD. The sequencing here drew on peripheral blood, taken 28 days after the second AZD1222 dose. This TCR derives from an adult who received the AZD1222 COVID-19 vaccine. V is TRBV10-3 and J is TRBJ2-1; 7 nucleotides agree with TRBD2. The CDR3 here is CAISERLASEQFF. The CDR3 DNA reads as TGTGCCATCAGTGAGCGACTAGCTTCAGAGCAGTTCTTC.